A selection of T cell receptor beta chains follows, all from one sample in a study of T-cell reconstitution after alpha-beta-depleted transplantation in children. TCRdb passed the PCR reads through MiXCR, listing each CDR3 protein once. Of fewer than 550,000 distinct CDR3 sequences in the sample, roughly 16% were seen once. The input for sequencing was PBMCs, mostly from graft donor cells, taken 360 days after TCRalphabeta/CD19-depleted stem cell transplant. These TCRs come from a boy under two years old who had a stem cell transplant for Wiskott-Aldrich syndrome, so the T cells may come from the graft donor. Both conserved end residues are part of each CDR3. A D gene is named only where the DNA matches it firmly. Rows give clone size only sometimes, using once, few, many, or a class for an expanded clone.

d_call	clone_size	v_call	j_call	cdr3_aa	cdr3_nt
TRBD1	NA	TRBV7-2	TRBJ2-6	CASSPRTGVSGANVLTF	TGTGCCAGCAGCCCCAGGACAGGTGTTTCTGGGGCCAACGTCCTGACTTTC
NA	few	TRBV15	TRBJ1-2	CATSRDLVGGLTGYTF	TGTGCCACCAGCAGAGATTTAGTGGGCGGACTTACTGGCTACACCTTC
NA	few	TRBV24-1	TRBJ2-2	CATSDLGMDVGELFF	TGTGCCACCAGTGATTTAGGGATGGATGTCGGGGAGCTGTTTTTT
NA	NA	TRBV7-9	TRBJ2-7	CASSSPPAEQYF	TGTGCCAGCAGCTCACCACCTGCCGAGCAGTACTTC
NA	many	TRBV6-5	TRBJ2-1	CASSYGAGALWEQFF	TGTGCCAGCAGTTACGGGGCGGGGGCCCTCTGGGAGCAGTTCTTC
NA	NA	TRBV29-1	TRBJ2-1	CSVEDPGLRNEQFF	TGCAGCGTTGAAGATCCGGGCCTGAGGAACGAGCAGTTCTTC
NA	many	TRBV2	TRBJ1-1	CASKDTRANTEAFF	TGTGCCAGCAAGGACACAAGGGCGAACACTGAAGCTTTCTTT
TRBD2	NA	TRBV20-1	TRBJ2-3	CSATGLAGGYF	TGCAGTGCTACAGGACTAGCGGGAGGGTATTTT
TRBD2	NA	TRBV5-1	TRBJ2-2	CASSLHFGTSVDTGELFF	TGCGCCAGCAGCTTGCACTTTGGGACTAGCGTGGACACCGGGGAGCTGTTTTTT
NA	NA	TRBV24-1	TRBJ2-1	CATSETSYNEQFF	TGTGCCACCAGTGAGACATCCTACAATGAGCAGTTCTTC
NA	NA	TRBV4-2	TRBJ1-6	CASRHTDLKPSPLHF	TGTGCCAGCAGACATACGGATCTGAAGCCCTCACCCCTCCACTTT
TRBD2	NA	TRBV13	TRBJ2-2	CASTPQGLAGELTGELFF	TGTGCCAGCACCCCCCAGGGACTAGCGGGAGAACTGACCGGGGAGCTGTTTTTT
NA	NA	TRBV4-3	TRBJ2-1	CASSQGQRNEQFF	TGCGCCAGCAGCCAAGGCCAGCGCAATGAGCAGTTCTTC
NA	NA	TRBV20-1	TRBJ2-5	CSARSTWDQETQYF	TGCAGTGCCCGTTCTACCTGGGATCAAGAGACCCAGTACTTC
NA	few	TRBV4-1	TRBJ2-1	CASSHPGTYNEQFF	TGCGCCAGCAGCCATCCTGGGACATACAATGAGCAGTTCTTC
TRBD1	NA	TRBV5-1	TRBJ2-1	CASSFPGQGKSSYNEQFF	TGCGCCAGCAGCTTCCCGGGACAGGGGAAAAGCTCCTACAATGAGCAGTTCTTC
NA	NA	TRBV9	TRBJ2-7	CASSARPQGYEQYF	TGTGCCAGCAGCGCCCGACCCCAGGGTTACGAGCAGTACTTC
NA	NA	TRBV6-2/TRBV6-3	TRBJ1-1	CASSRQAIPNTEAFF	TGTGCCAGCAGCCGACAAGCTATCCCGAACACTGAAGCTTTCTTT
TRBD1	NA	TRBV18	TRBJ2-7	CASSPKGRGFEQYF	TGTGCCAGCTCACCAAAGGGCAGGGGGTTTGAGCAGTACTTC
TRBD2	NA	TRBV4-3	TRBJ2-3	CASSQGLAGETDTQYF	TGCGCCAGCAGCCAAGGACTAGCGGGAGAGACAGATACGCAGTATTTT
NA	NA	TRBV20-1	TRBJ2-3	CSASSGSTDTQYF	TGCAGTGCTAGTTCTGGCAGCACAGATACGCAGTATTTT
TRBD1	NA	TRBV7-2	TRBJ2-3	CASSRDRGRTDTQCF	TGTGCCAGCAGCCGTGACAGGGGGCGAACAGATACGCAGTGTTTT
NA	NA	TRBV30	TRBJ1-2	CAWGGNGYTF	TGTGCCTGGGGGGGGAATGGCTACACCTTC
TRBD2	NA	TRBV9	TRBJ2-1	CASSVVPRLVTPGLAGVTISEQFF	TGTGCCAGCAGCGTAGTCCCAAGGTTGGTAACCCCGGGACTAGCGGGAGTTACAATCAGTGAGCAGTTCTTC
NA	NA	TRBV5-5	TRBJ2-2	CASSHLLFGWTGELFF	TGTGCCAGCAGCCACCTCCTGTTCGGGTGGACCGGGGAGCTGTTTTTT
NA	NA	TRBV19	TRBJ2-1	CASSKQGFTYNEQFF	TGTGCCAGTAGTAAACAGGGCTTCACCTACAATGAGCAGTTCTTC
TRBD2	few	TRBV2	TRBJ2-3	CASSEEGGGADTQYF	TGTGCCAGCAGTGAAGAGGGCGGGGGTGCAGATACGCAGTATTTT
NA	NA	TRBV12-3/TRBV12-4	TRBJ1-1	CASSQGFGAFF	TGTGCCAGCAGTCAGGGGTTTGGGGCTTTCTTT
NA	few	TRBV12-3/TRBV12-4	TRBJ2-5	CASSFWGFGRETQYF	TGTGCCAGCAGTTTTTGGGGCTTTGGTAGGGAGACCCAGTACTTC
TRBD2	NA	TRBV5-1	TRBJ2-7	CASRSGLAYEQYF	TGCGCCAGCCGGAGCGGACTAGCCTACGAGCAGTACTTC
NA	few	TRBV5-1	TRBJ2-5	CASSLGPGPQETQYF	TGCGCCAGCAGCTTGGGACCGGGCCCACAAGAGACCCAGTACTTC
NA	NA	TRBV21-1	TRBJ2-2	CASSKAHQREGTGELFF	TGTGCCAGCAGCAAAGCCCATCAGCGGGAGGGCACCGGGGAGCTGTTTTTT
NA	few	TRBV5-1	TRBJ2-7	CASSLDDPPYEQYF	TGCGCCAGCAGCTTGGATGATCCCCCCTACGAGCAGTACTTC
NA	few	TRBV7-2	TRBJ2-1	CASSLAAGYSYNEQFF	TGTGCCAGCAGCTTAGCCGCGGGTTACTCCTACAATGAGCAGTTCTTC
NA	NA	TRBV6-1	TRBJ2-7	CASSRRGAYEQYF	TGTGCCAGCAGCCGCAGGGGAGCCTACGAGCAGTACTTC
NA	NA	TRBV13	TRBJ2-1	CASSKQGYLDEQFF	TGTGCCAGCAGCAAACAGGGTTATTTGGATGAGCAGTTCTTC
TRBD2	many	TRBV12-3/TRBV12-4	TRBJ2-3	CASSLIGLAVSDTQYF	TGTGCCAGCAGTTTAATAGGACTAGCGGTTTCGGATACGCAGTATTTT
NA	NA	TRBV6-2/TRBV6-3	TRBJ2-3	CASGDTSTDTQYF	TGTGCCAGCGGGGACACTAGCACAGATACGCAGTATTTT
TRBD2	NA	TRBV29-1	TRBJ2-4	CSVGGLAGGKNIQYF	TGCAGCGTTGGGGGACTAGCGGGAGGGAAAAACATTCAGTACTTC
NA	NA	TRBV12-3/TRBV12-4	TRBJ1-1	CASSLGTYTEAFF	TGTGCCAGCAGTTTGGGCACCTACACTGAAGCTTTCTTT
NA	few	TRBV7-9	TRBJ2-5	CASSPVRGETQYF	TGTGCCAGCAGCCCCGTACGGGGAGAGACCCAGTACTTC
NA	few	TRBV7-2	TRBJ1-4	CASSPQGWGEKLFF	TGTGCCAGCAGCCCTCAGGGATGGGGGGAAAAACTGTTTTTT
TRBD2	few	TRBV3-1	TRBJ2-7	CASSQGTSGSGSPYEQYF	TGTGCCAGCAGCCAAGGGACTAGCGGGAGTGGGAGCCCCTACGAGCAGTACTTC
TRBD1	few	TRBV12-3/TRBV12-4	TRBJ2-1	CASSHWDRGSGRVVSNEQFF	TGTGCCAGCAGCCATTGGGACAGGGGTAGTGGGAGAGTAGTTAGCAATGAGCAGTTCTTC
TRBD1	NA	TRBV2	TRBJ1-5	CASGDRGKPQHF	TGTGCCAGCGGGGACAGGGGGAAGCCCCAGCATTTT
NA	NA	TRBV5-1	TRBJ2-1	CASSFTGSNEQFF	TGCGCCAGCAGTTTCACAGGGTCCAATGAGCAGTTCTTC
NA	NA	TRBV29-1	TRBJ1-6	CSVGLTENSPLHF	TGCAGCGTTGGCCTGACAGAAAATTCACCCCTCCACTTT
TRBD2	few	TRBV12-3/TRBV12-4	TRBJ2-5	CASSFSGKGETQYF	TGTGCCAGCAGCTTTAGCGGGAAGGGGGAGACCCAGTACTTC
TRBD1	many	TRBV20-1	TRBJ2-7	CSAEGTGREQYF	TGCAGTGCGGAGGGGACAGGGAGAGAGCAGTACTTC
TRBD2	many	TRBV5-1	TRBJ2-3	CASSRLAGAFTDTQYF	TGCGCCAGCAGCCGACTAGCGGGGGCTTTCACAGATACGCAGTATTTT
NA	NA	TRBV6-2/TRBV6-3	TRBJ2-3	CASSRGQSVDTQYF	TGTGCCAGCAGTAGAGGACAGAGTGTAGATACGCAGTATTTT
NA	few	TRBV10-3	TRBJ2-7	CAISESRIDFPEQYF	TGTGCCATCAGTGAGTCGCGAATCGACTTTCCCGAGCAGTACTTC
NA	NA	TRBV5-1	TRBJ2-2	CASSWGGHANTGELFF	TGCGCCAGCAGCTGGGGGGGGCATGCGAACACCGGGGAGCTGTTTTTT